This T cell receptor (beta chain) originates from a study of cytomegalovirus exposure and HLA in healthy donors. Vbeta (60) and Jbeta (13) primers were used in the PCR. Generated by immunoSEQ multiplex PCR, the TCRdb table keeps only in-frame clones and is missing some. The sample gives 130,000 or so clones, 78% of which show up once; around 1.5% is in the top ten. Germline trimming cut 4 bases from V and 4 bases from J; bases unmatched to any gene: 6. Germline V gene lookup returns CDR1 SGHNT and CDR2 YYREEE (reference sequence). The CDR3 covers 14 residues. Concerning this clone: Its matching antigen is unknown.

Overall study findings and caveats: Earlier results showed most TCR beta V segments being productive about 87% or about 30% of the time. Fewer N-insertions (relative to the approximately 700-donor mean) were reportedly seen in an Asian-associated ancestry cluster in a later analysis. Later analysis identified a missense DCLRE1C variant that was linked to TCR beta V- and J-gene trimming.

The receptor was derived from a woman under 30 in good health and CMV-seronegative. The chain has TRBV5-4 and TRBJ1-2; 8 positions match TRBD1. The sample comprised PBMCs. This CDR3 reads CASSQRQGSYGYTF. Written as DNA, the CDR3 is TGTGCCAGCAGCCAGAGACAGGGGTCCTATGGCTACACCTTC.